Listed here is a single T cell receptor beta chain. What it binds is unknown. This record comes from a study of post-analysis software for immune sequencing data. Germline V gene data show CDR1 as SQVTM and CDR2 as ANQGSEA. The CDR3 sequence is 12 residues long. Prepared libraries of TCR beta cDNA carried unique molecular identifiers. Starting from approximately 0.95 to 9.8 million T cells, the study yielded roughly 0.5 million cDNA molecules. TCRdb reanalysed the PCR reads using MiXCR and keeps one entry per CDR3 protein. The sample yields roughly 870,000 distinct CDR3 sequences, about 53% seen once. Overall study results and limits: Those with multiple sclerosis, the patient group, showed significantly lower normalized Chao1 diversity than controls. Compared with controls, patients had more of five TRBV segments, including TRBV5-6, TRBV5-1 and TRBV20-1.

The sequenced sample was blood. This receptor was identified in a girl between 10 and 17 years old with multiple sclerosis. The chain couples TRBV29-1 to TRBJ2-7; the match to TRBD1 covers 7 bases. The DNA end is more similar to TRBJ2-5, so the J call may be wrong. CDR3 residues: CSVEGARETQYF. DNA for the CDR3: TGCAGCGTCGAGGGGGCCCGGGAGACCCAGTACTTC.